A selection of T cell receptor beta chains follows, all from one sample in a study of blood T cell repertoires in COVID-19. Produced via immunoSEQ multiplex PCR; TCRdb's table is partial and in-frame only. The table shows 200,000 to 250,000 clones, with approximately 84% occurring only once. Input material: PBMCs or T cells enriched from blood (not recorded which). Receptor source: a man aged 55 to 70 who had recovered from COVID-19. Each CDR3 is given with its conserved first and last residue. The D gene is left open where the match is weak. The size entry is marked missing in some rows and otherwise reads once, few, many or a size class.

V gene: TRBV7-9; clone size: .; J gene: TRBJ2-2; D gene: .; CDR3 protein: CASMGGTNTGELFF; CDR3 DNA: TGTGCCAGCATGGGGGGAACGAACACCGGGGAGCTGTTTTTT
V gene: TRBV11-1; clone size: .; J gene: TRBJ2-3; D gene: TRBD1; CDR3 protein: CASSLALDRGDTQYF; CDR3 DNA: TGTGCCAGCAGCTTAGCGCTGGACAGGGGAGATACGCAGTATTTT
V gene: TRBV7-9; clone size: .; J gene: TRBJ2-1; D gene: TRBD1; CDR3 protein: CASSLVSTGSHNEQFF; CDR3 DNA: TGTGCCAGCAGCTTAGTCTCGACAGGGAGCCACAATGAGCAGTTCTTC
V gene: TRBV7-2; clone size: .; J gene: TRBJ2-1; D gene: TRBD2; CDR3 protein: CASSPAIAGSLSYNEQFF; CDR3 DNA: TGTGCCAGCAGCCCCGCGATAGCGGGGTCCCTCTCCTACAATGAGCAGTTCTTC
V gene: TRBV6-5; clone size: .; J gene: TRBJ2-1; D gene: .; CDR3 protein: CASSGLSSYNEQFF; CDR3 DNA: TGTGCCAGCAGCGGACTGAGCTCCTACAATGAGCAGTTCTTC
V gene: TRBV11-3; clone size: once; J gene: TRBJ1-1; D gene: TRBD1; CDR3 protein: CASSTRGQGNTEAFF; CDR3 DNA: TGTGCCAGCAGCACCCGGGGACAGGGAAACACTGAAGCTTTCTTT
V gene: TRBV19; clone size: .; J gene: TRBJ1-5; D gene: TRBD1; CDR3 protein: CASILTGASNQPQHF; CDR3 DNA: TGTGCCAGTATCCTCACAGGGGCTAGCAATCAGCCCCAGCATTTT
V gene: TRBV6-5; clone size: .; J gene: TRBJ2-4; D gene: TRBD1; CDR3 protein: CASSFIGQAGNIQYF; CDR3 DNA: TGTGCCAGCAGTTTCATCGGACAGGCGGGAAACATTCAGTACTTC
V gene: TRBV29-1; clone size: .; J gene: TRBJ2-7; D gene: .; CDR3 protein: CSVGLRRNLYEQYF; CDR3 DNA: TGCAGCGTTGGCCTACGCCGAAACCTTTACGAGCAGTACTTC
V gene: TRBV19; clone size: .; J gene: TRBJ1-1; D gene: TRBD1; CDR3 protein: CASSFSPGTGGTEAFF; CDR3 DNA: TGTGCCAGTAGTTTCTCTCCCGGGACAGGGGGGACTGAAGCTTTCTTT
V gene: TRBV30; clone size: .; J gene: TRBJ1-5; D gene: .; CDR3 protein: CACPSGGLRNQPQHF; CDR3 DNA: TGTGCCTGTCCTTCGGGGGGTCTTCGCAATCAGCCCCAGCATTTT
V gene: TRBV9; clone size: few; J gene: TRBJ2-1; D gene: .; CDR3 protein: CASSTGPGQDNEQFF; CDR3 DNA: TGTGCCAGCAGCACTGGACCGGGACAAGACAATGAGCAGTTCTTC